Following are 5 T cell receptor beta chains from one sample sequenced in a study of blood T cell repertoires in COVID-19. Assay used: immunoSEQ multiplex PCR; TCRdb lists only in-frame clones, some missing. The repertoire consists of 330,000 or so clones, with about nine tenths occurring once and the leading ten covering around 8.9%. Sequencing was performed on peripheral blood. The origin of the receptors is a man younger than 45 with COVID-19, enrolled during active disease.

The CDR3 loop is CASSMGQGWDIQYF. CDR3 nucleotides: TGCGCCAGCAGTATGGGACAGGGCTGGGACATTCAGTACTTC. This chain joins TRBV5-1 and TRBJ2-4, with 9 bases lining up with TRBD1. From germline, CDR1 is SGHRS and CDR2 YFSETQ. Losses at the gene ends were 5 bases for V and 8 bases for J; bases not matched to a gene: 8. The CDR3 contains 14 residues.

This chain links TRBV7-8 with TRBJ1-2; D unresolved. CDR3 length: 12 amino acids. From germline, CDR1 is SGHVS and CDR2 FQNEAQ. The V gene lost 2 bases and the J gene lost 7 bases, with 8 bases spanning the gap. CDR3 nucleotide sequence: TGTGCCAGCAGCTTACCGTATCCTGGCTACACCTTC. Translated: CASSLPYPGYTF.

The chain uses TRBV13 and TRBJ2-1; D is unresolved. The ends were cut back, 1 base at V and 0 bases at J, with 10 bases in the middle. The V gene's germline CDR1 is PRHDT and CDR2 FYEKMQ (reference sequence). The CDR3 consists of 16 residues. As DNA, the CDR3 is TGTGCCAGCAGCTTAGAGCAGAGGAGCTCCTACAATGAGCAGTTCTTC. Translated, it gives CASSLEQRSSYNEQFF.

This rearrangement joins TRBV7-7 to TRBJ2-3; no firm D call. Trimming left V 4 bases short and J 0 bases short, with 5 bases between. This CDR3 comprises 13 residues. CDR1 and CDR2 (germline): SSHAT, FNYEAQ (reference sequence). Here the CDR3 reads CASSWASTDTQYF. The CDR3, as DNA: TGTGCCAGCAGCTGGGCTAGCACAGATACGCAGTATTTT. The full variable domain, in which reference TRBV7-7 and TRBJ2-3 provide the parts outside the CDR3, is GAGVSQSPRYKVTKRGQDVTLRCDPISSHATLYWYQQALGQGPEFLTYFNYEAQPDKSGLPSDRFSAERPEGSISTLTIQRTEQRDSAMYRCASSWASTDTQYFGPGTRLTVL.

The chain combines TRBV5-1 with TRBJ1-1; TRBD1 matches 9 bases. Germline CDR1 is SGHRS and CDR2 is YFSETQ. V lost 7 bases and J lost 5; bases outside the gene matches: 9. The CDR3 runs 14 residues. The CDR3 sequence: CASVQGAGGTEAFF. For the CDR3, the DNA is TGCGCCAGCGTACAGGGGGCAGGAGGGACTGAAGCTTTCTTT.